This T cell receptor (beta chain) was obtained from a study of monozygotic twins with inflammatory bowel disease. Whole-study findings and limits: Background noise in patient repertoires may stem from differing immunosuppressive treatments. IBD patients share fewer clonotypes with other people than healthy twins do, especially with disease activity.

Germline lookup yields CDR1 SQVTM and CDR2 ANQGSEA. This CDR3 comprises 12 residues. About this clonotype itself: Its cognate antigen is unknown.

The blood volume drawn from each donor was roughly 2.5 ml. Each UMI harboured a 6-nucleotide sample barcode and was appended via template switching. TCRdb reprocessed the 5' RACE reads and reports one entry per CDR3 protein, with no DNA. Its table lists over 150,000 distinct CDR3 sequences. The chain couples TRBV29-1 to TRBJ2-3. The source material was blood. The receptor was isolated from a human donor with ulcerative colitis or Crohn's disease, or a healthy co-twin of an affected twin (not recorded which). The CDR3 loop is CSVVAGTDTQYF.